The next 3 T cell receptor beta chains were all read from a single sample in a study of T cell responses to AZD1222 COVID-19 vaccine. The protocol was immunoSEQ multiplex PCR, while the TCRdb copy is restricted to in-frame clones and leaves out a portion. The sample gives some 150,000 clones, just over 90% of which show up once; less than 3.5% is in the top ten. This material consisted of peripheral blood, taken on day 0 of MenACWY control vaccination. The receptors stem from an adult in good health.

This chain links TRBV18 with TRBJ2-7; D not resolved. Trimming took 2 bases from V and 6 from J, leaving 14 bases between them. The CDR3 extends over 14 amino acids. Germline CDR1 and CDR2: KGHSH and LQKENI. DNA for the CDR3: TGTGCCAGCTCACCATCATCTGGCGTCTTCGAGCAGTACTTC. Encoded protein: CASSPSSGVFEQYF.

The chain links TRBV4-1 to TRBJ1-5; possibly TRBD1 for D (6 bases). Germline V gene sequence: CDR1 MGHRA, CDR2 YSYEKL. The CDR3 has 14 amino acids. V lost 4 bases and J 7 bases, leaving 14 bases between the germline ends. The CDR3 nucleotides read TGCGCCAGCAGCCCCTTGGAGGGGGAACAGCCCCAGCATTTT. Protein sequence: CASSPLEGEQPQHF.

The chain uses TRBV19 and TRBJ1-1; D gene ambiguous. V was trimmed by 9 bases and J by 2 bases, leaving 13 bases between them. CDR1 is LNHDA and CDR2 is SQIVND in the germline V gene (reference sequence). The CDR3 runs 13 residues. The CDR3 protein is CASRSGRNTEAFF. The CDR3 nucleotides are TGTGCCAGCCGCTCGGGTAGAAACACTGAAGCTTTCTTT.